Below are 32 T cell receptor beta chains sequenced from a single sample in a study of read filtering for tumor transcriptome and immune sequencing. The library was built from about 400 ng RNA with molecular barcoded adaptors for alpha/delta and beta/gamma chains. TCRdb itself ran the reads through MiXCR, one entry per CDR3 protein. The table has around 41,000 distinct CDR3 sequences, approximately 10% seen once. The sequencing input was a population of CD138-negative cells sorted from bone marrow. Every receptor here comes from a donor at least 40 years old with multiple myeloma.

Regarding this clonotype: A clone one base away is much larger, so this may be a read error. This chain joins TRBV5-1 and TRBJ2-2, with D possibly being TRBD2 (6 bases). Germline assignment: CDR1 SGHRS and CDR2 YFSETQ. CDR3 length: 15 amino acids. The CDR3 bases are TGCGCCAGCAGCTTGGCAGGAGCTGACACCGGGGGGCTGTTTTTT. This sequence encodes CASSLAGADTGGLFF.

In its sample, this clonotype was seen many times. The chain links TRBV11-2 to TRBJ2-5; either TRBD1 or TRBD2 may fit D (6 bases each). The CDR3 contains 12 residues. Trimming took 5 bases from V and 5 from J, leaving 9 bases between them. Looked up from germline, CDR1 is SGHAT and CDR2 is FQNNGV. CDR3 in amino acids: CASSRGPETQYF. The CDR3 nucleotides are TGTGCCAGCAGCCGGGGGCCCGAGACCCAGTACTTC. The full variable domain, completed using reference TRBV11-2 and TRBJ2-5, is EAGVAQSPRYKIIEKRQSVAFWCNPISGHATLYWYQQILGQGPKLLIQFQNNGVVDDSQLPKDRFSAERLKGVDSTLKIQPAKLEDSAVYLCASSRGPETQYFGPGTRLLVL.

This clonotype occurred many times. V and J are TRBV5-4 and TRBJ2-1; D is ambiguous. This CDR3 has 14 residues. V was trimmed by 0 bases and J by 1 base, leaving 5 bases between them. Germline V lookup: CDR1 SGHNT, CDR2 YYREEE (reference sequence). CDR3 nucleotide sequence: TGTGCCAGCAGCTTGGGTGGTTCCTACAATGAGCAGTTCTTC. Its translation is CASSLGGSYNEQFF.

Remarks on this clonotype: A much larger clonotype is one base distant, so this may be a read error. This chain joins TRBV20-1 and TRBJ2-3; 9 bases are shared with TRBD2. The CDR3 is made up of 15 amino acids. With V trimmed by 1 base and J by 1 base, 3 bases remained unmatched. The germline V gene encodes CDR1 DFQATT and CDR2 SNEGSKA (reference sequence). CDR3 in DNA: TGCAGTGCTAGAGTAGTAGCGGGGGGCACAGATACGCAGTATTTT. Its protein is CSARVVAGGTDTQYF.

The sample holds many counts of this clonotype. V usage is TRBV11-2 and J usage is TRBJ2-1; the D gene could be TRBD1 or TRBD2 (6 bases each). This CDR3 has 15 amino acids. With 4 bases removed from V and 2 bases from J, the gap between germline ends came to 12 bases. Germline CDR1 SGHAT, CDR2 FQNNGV. The CDR3 loop is CASSSRGVPYNEQFF. Written as DNA, the CDR3 is TGTGCCAGCAGCTCGAGGGGGGTACCCTACAATGAGCAGTTCTTC.

This clonotype has at least ten counts. The rearrangement links TRBV5-4 to TRBJ2-5; tentatively, D is TRBD2 (6 bases). The V gene's germline CDR1 is SGHNT and CDR2 YYREEE (reference sequence). Trimming pared 0 bases from V and 2 bases from J, leaving 20 bases between. This CDR3 is 18 amino acids long. The CDR3 DNA follows: TGTGCCAGCAGCTTGGGCTCTAGGCTAGCGTGGAGACAAGAGACCCAGTACTTC. Translation: CASSLGSRLAWRQETQYF.

This clonotype has only a few counts. One end of the junction varies from germline; a read error may be responsible. The chain carries TRBV5-1 and TRBJ2-3; weak D call: TRBD2 (6 bases). The germline CDR1 and CDR2 sequences are SGHRS and YFSETQ. The length of the CDR3 is 15 residues. CDR3 region: CASGLKRTITDTQYF. The CDR3 nucleotides read TGCGCCAGCGGCTTGAAACGGACTATCACAGATACGCAGTATTTT.

This clonotype was found many times. The gene calls are TRBV2 and TRBJ2-3; TRBD1 might be the D (5 bases). The CDR3 runs to 14 residues. Trimming cost V 7 bases and J 2 bases, with 13 bases left between them. Germline assignment: CDR1 SNHLY and CDR2 FYNNEI. CDR3 loop: CASTKTVTTDTQYF. In DNA form, the CDR3 reads TGTGCCAGCACCAAGACAGTTACCACAGATACGCAGTATTTT.

As for this clonotype: With a far larger clone one base away, a read error is the likely cause. The chain recombines TRBV7-2 with TRBJ2-7; unclear D gene. CDR1 is SGHTA, CDR2 FQGNSA, per germline. The CDR3 contains 13 residues. Deletions cut 5 bases from V and 4 bases from J, with 12 bases between. CDR3 DNA: TGTGCCAGCAGCCCAGTCGCTTCTTACGAGCAGTACTTC. This sequence encodes CASSPVASYEQYF.

On this clonotype: Being one base from a much bigger clone, this may be a read error. This sequence joins TRBV29-1 and TRBJ1-1; the D gene is possibly TRBD1 (6 bases). The CDR3 is made up of 15 amino acids. The germline V gene encodes CDR1 SQVTM and CDR2 ANQGSEA. CDR3 coding DNA: TGCGGCGTGACGGGGGGGCTAGCGAAGAACACTGAAGCTTTCTTT. Protein product: CGVTGGLAKNTEAFF.

This clonotype was picked up many times. The chain uses TRBV20-1 and TRBJ2-5, with a weak D call TRBD1 (6 bases). Trimming shortened V by 5 bases and J by 0 bases, and 16 bases separated the two germline ends. Germline CDR1 DFQATT, CDR2 SNEGSKA (reference sequence). This CDR3 comprises 15 residues. The CDR3, as DNA: TGCAGTGCTCTAGAGGCTTGGACAGACCAAGAGACCCAGTACTTC. Its protein product is CSALEAWTDQETQYF.

As to this clonotype: This may arise from a read error, as a much more abundant clone is one base away. The genes are TRBV5-1 and TRBJ2-2, with D uncertain. Germline-derived CDR1 and CDR2 are SGHRS and YFSETQ. This CDR3 contains 12 residues. CDR3 amino acids: CASSTNTVELFF. The CDR3 DNA sequence: TGCGCCAGCAGCACAAACACCGTGGAGCTGTTTTTT.

This clonotype was counted many times. V usage is TRBV5-1 and J usage is TRBJ2-1, with D possibly matching TRBD2 (6 bases). Germline V gene lookup returns CDR1 SGHRS and CDR2 YFSETQ. CDR3 length: 16 residues. Trimming shortened V by 0 bases and J by 5 bases, and 15 bases separated the two germline ends. This CDR3 reads CASSLVAGSGNNEQFF. CDR3 sequence (DNA): TGCGCCAGCAGCTTGGTCGCGGGGTCTGGAAACAATGAGCAGTTCTTC.

This clonotype showed up just a few times. This may be a read error, as it is one base from a much larger clone. The V call is TRBV5-1, the J call TRBJ2-2; 7 bases match TRBD2. The V gene's germline CDR1 is SGHRS and CDR2 YFSETQ. The CDR3 runs 18 residues. Trimming removed 7 bases from V and 1 base from J; junction bases left unmatched: 16. CDR3 region: CASGGGRAVTVNTGELFF. CDR3 nucleotides: TGCGCCAGCGGTGGAGGGAGGGCCGTGACAGTGAACACCGGGGAGCTGTTTTTT.

This clonotype was seen at least ten times. The V call is TRBV7-2, the J call TRBJ2-7; tentative D call: TRBD2 (5 bases). The CDR3 extends over 14 amino acids. CDR1 and CDR2 from the germline V gene are SGHTA and FQGNSA. V lost 2 bases, J lost 5 bases, and 13 bases lay in between. CDR3 protein: CASSLSAASNEQYF. CDR3 DNA: TGTGCCAGCAGCTTATCTGCAGCTAGCAACGAGCAGTACTTC.

In its sample, this clonotype was seen a few times. In DNA form, the CDR3 reads TGCGCCAGCAGCTTGTACATCGCGGGAGGCGGGGCCGGGCGAGAGACCCAGTACTTC. The encoded protein is CASSLYIAGGGAGRETQYF. The chain carries TRBV5-1 and TRBJ2-5; 8 nucleotides agree with TRBD2. The CDR3 consists of 19 residues. After removal of 1 base from V and 4 bases from J, the junction contained 18 bases not matched to a gene. The V gene's germline CDR1 is SGHRS and CDR2 YFSETQ. The complete variable domain, with remaining parts taken from reference TRBV5-1 and TRBJ2-5, reads KAGVTQTPRYLIKTRGQQVTLSCSPISGHRSVSWYQQTPGQGLQFLFEYFSETQRNKGNFPGRFSGRQFSNSRSEMNVSTLELGDSALYLCASSLYIAGGGAGRETQYFGPGTRLLVL.

This clonotype was counted at least ten times. This chain links TRBV14 with TRBJ2-3; D is unresolved. The CDR3 consists of 11 residues. Germline loops: CDR1 SGHDN, CDR2 FVKESK. V lost 3 bases to trimming and J lost 5 bases, with 3 bases between them. CDR3 amino acids: CASSHKDTQYF. The DNA of the CDR3 is TGTGCCAGCAGCCATAAAGATACGCAGTATTTT.

Ten or more counts support this clonotype. CDR3 DNA: TGTGCCACCAGTGCTAAGACAGGGTTCATCAACACCGGGGAGCTGTTTTTT. This sequence encodes CATSAKTGFINTGELFF. The genes are TRBV24-1 and TRBJ2-2; 7 positions match TRBD1. Germline V gene sequence: CDR1 KGHDR, CDR2 SFDVKD. The length of the CDR3 is 17 residues. Unmatched junction bases numbered 10, after V lost 5 bases and J lost 2 bases.

This clonotype was detected ten times or more. The chain carries TRBV12-3 or TRBV12-4 and TRBJ1-2; D is unclear. Deletions cut 5 bases from V and 4 bases from J, with 11 bases between. The CDR3 extends over 13 amino acids. CDR3: CASSPDGTYGYTF. In DNA, the CDR3 is TGTGCCAGCAGTCCGGACGGAACCTATGGCTACACCTTC.

This clonotype was observed at least ten times. The gene calls are TRBV7-9 and TRBJ2-2; 7 nucleotides line up with TRBD1. Germline V gene sequence: CDR1 SEHNR, CDR2 FQNEAQ (reference sequence). The CDR3 sequence is 15 residues long. V lost 4 bases, J lost 5 bases, and 7 bases stayed unmatched. The CDR3 nucleotides are TGTGCCAGCAGCTCCGGGGACAGAGGGACCGGGGAGCTGTTTTTT. Its translation: CASSSGDRGTGELFF.

This clonotype appeared a few times. A junction end diverges from the germline sequence, so it may reflect a read error. The CDR3 bases are TGTGCCAGCGGCGTAACAGGGCAAGAGACCCAGTACTTC. It translates to CASGVTGQETQYF. The rearrangement uses TRBV9 and TRBJ2-5, with a possible D match to TRBD1 (6 bases). The CDR3 covers 13 residues. Germline assignment: CDR1 SGDLS and CDR2 YYNGEE.

This clonotype was observed a few times. A much more abundant neighbour one base away suggests this may be a read error. The CDR3 ends on some other residue instead of the conserved phenylalanine or tryptophan, so this is likely a read error. V and J are TRBV18 and TRBJ1-1; the D gene is possibly TRBD1 (5 bases). The CDR3 has 15 residues. Per the germline V gene, CDR1 is KGHSH and CDR2 is LQKENI. V lost 6 bases and J 8 bases, leaving 22 bases between the germline ends. CDR3 sequence: CASSGPGQFGSEAFS. As DNA, the CDR3 is TGTGCCAGCTCGGGCCCGGGGCAGTTCGGGTCCGAAGCTTTCTCT.

This clonotype came up many times. This chain connects TRBV7-2 to TRBJ2-5; 8 bases align to TRBD2. Germline V gene lookup returns CDR1 SGHTA and CDR2 FQGNSA. Trimming cost V 7 bases and J 6 bases; bases outside gene matches: 10. There are 14 residues in the CDR3. The CDR3 DNA reads as TGTGCCAGCAATCCCGGGGGGGCACAGAAGACCCAGTACTTC. It is translated as CASNPGGAQKTQYF.

This clonotype has ten or more counts. The rearrangement uses TRBV7-2 and TRBJ2-6, with D maybe TRBD2 (5 bases). This CDR3 has 16 residues. Germline values: CDR1 SGHTA, CDR2 FQGNSA. Trimming left V 1 base short and J 3 bases short, with 10 bases between. The CDR3 coding sequence is TGTGCCAGCAGCTTAGAAGGGAGAGATGGGGCCAACGTCCTGACTTTC. Amino acid sequence: CASSLEGRDGANVLTF. Full variable domain (missing parts from reference TRBV7-2 and TRBJ2-6): GAGVSQSPSNKVTEKGKDVELRCDPISGHTALYWYRQSLGQGLEFLIYFQGNSAPDKSGLPSDRFSAERTGGSVSTLTIQRTQQEDSAVYLCASSLEGRDGANVLTFGAGSRLTVL.

In its sample, this clonotype was seen many times. The chain uses TRBV7-2 and TRBJ2-3; D is perhaps TRBD1 (5 bases). The germline gives CDR1 SGHTA, CDR2 FQGNSA. This CDR3 region has 13 residues. Between the trimmed V and J ends, which lost 5 bases and 9 bases, there was a span of 15 bases. In DNA, the CDR3 is TGTGCCAGCAGCCCAAAAGGGGCACCAACGCAGTATTTT. Its translation is CASSPKGAPTQYF.

This chain joins TRBV19 and TRBJ1-2, with D hard to call. The V end was cut by 8 bases, the J end by 3 bases, with 13 bases between. Germline V gene sequence: CDR1 LNHDA, CDR2 SQIVND (reference sequence). CDR3 size: 13 residues. In DNA form, the CDR3 reads TGTGCCAGTTCGTTTCGGGGAGACTATGGCTACACCTTC. This sequence encodes CASSFRGDYGYTF.

At least ten counts were recorded for this clonotype. The CDR3 DNA follows: TGCGCCAGCAGCTCCCTAGTAAGCACAGATACGCAGTATTTT. This codes for CASSSLVSTDTQYF. The chain has TRBV5-1 and TRBJ2-3; D is unresolved. The CDR3 has 14 residues. The germline V and J ends were trimmed by 3 bases and 0 bases, with 8 bases remaining between them. Germline V CDR1 and CDR2: SGHRS, YFSETQ.

Only a few counts were recorded for this clonotype. The CDR3 DNA reads TGTGCCAGCAGCTTAGGGGTTTCGCTGTCGGCAGATACGCAGTATTTT. Its protein is CASSLGVSLSADTQYF. V usage is TRBV7-9 and J usage is TRBJ2-3, with D unresolved. Trimming pared 1 base from V and 4 bases from J, leaving 15 bases between. The CDR3 sequence is 16 residues long. The germline V gene encodes CDR1 SEHNR and CDR2 FQNEAQ (reference sequence).

This clonotype ranks as medium-sized. The V call is TRBV29-1, the J call TRBJ2-1, with D perhaps TRBD2 (6 bases). Trimming shortened V by 5 bases and J by 4 bases, and 12 bases separated the two germline ends. CDR3 length: 13 residues. Germline V gene sequence: CDR1 SQVTM, CDR2 ANQGSEA. The DNA of the CDR3 is TGCAGCGTTCGCGGGGAAGTTTACAATGAGCAGTTCTTC. Protein: CSVRGEVYNEQFF.

This clonotype appeared many times. The chain uses TRBV6-5 and TRBJ2-6, with D possibly matching TRBD2 (6 bases). Germline CDR1 MNHEY, CDR2 SVGAGI. CDR3 length equals 15 residues. Trimming removed 8 bases at V and 4 bases at J, with 15 bases between. The CDR3 DNA follows: TGTGCCAGCGGCCAGGGAGGAACAGGGGCCAACGTCCTGACTTTC. Translation gives CASGQGGTGANVLTF.

There are many counts of this clonotype. The chain recombines TRBV24-1 with TRBJ2-5; the D is unclear. This CDR3 has 15 residues. V was trimmed by 5 bases and J by 1 base, leaving 13 bases between them. Germline CDR1 KGHDR, CDR2 SFDVKD. CDR3 residues: CATSAVDGRQETQYF. CDR3 DNA: TGTGCCACCAGTGCCGTGGACGGCCGCCAAGAGACCCAGTACTTC.

Many counts were recorded for this clonotype. The rearrangement uses TRBV9 and TRBJ2-1; D tentatively reads TRBD1 or TRBD2 (6 bases each). CDR1 is SGDLS, CDR2 YYNGEE, per germline. V lost 2 bases, J lost 4 bases, and 16 bases lay in between. The CDR3 loop spans 16 amino acids. The CDR3 reads CASSVTGGTEYNEQFF. The CDR3 nucleotides read TGTGCCAGCAGCGTCACCGGGGGCACGGAATACAATGAGCAGTTCTTC.